This T cell receptor beta chain was obtained from a study of beta chain features in type 1 diabetes (dated by TCRdb to 2017 to 2018). Study-level background: Mean age, gender distribution, total cell number and subset yield did not differ between patients and healthy donors. A total of 107,917,701 sorted cells were examined across all samples, and the number of cells per subset was strongly correlated with RNA yield. The study compared the TCRB repertoires of sorted circulating CD4+ T cell subsets in recently diagnosed type 1 diabetes patients with those in matched healthy donors. Naive and central memory subsets were obtained from all 30 or so donors, but regulatory and stem cell-like memory subsets were isolated from only 8 patients and roughly 8 healthy donors. General conclusions and limits of the study: HLA sub-analyses involved small numbers of individuals, so any influence of HLA type on TCRB rearrangement remained unresolved. Naive, central memory and regulatory TCRB repertoires appeared to be more similar among patients than among healthy donors. PCR may preferentially amplify shorter templates, but because patient and control samples were amplified and corrected together, any resulting skew would affect both groups equally. At VDJ recombination sites, patients with type 1 diabetes made fewer insertions and deleted more nucleotides, a pattern implying thymic rearrangement abnormalities. In all four CD4+ subsets, TCRB CDR3 length was moderately but significantly shorter in type 1 diabetes patients. Because cDNA was sequenced instead of genomic DNA, highly expressing activated cells could be over-represented, though the groups showed no difference in activation or CD3 levels.

This clone was counted a few times. The antigen this receptor binds is unknown. No base quality values were provided; no much bigger clone lies one nucleotide off. Each donor gave one peripheral blood draw, averaging about 100 mL, which was collected into heparinised tubes. Using a panel that included CD45RO, CCR7, CD25, CD127, CD95 and CD27, naive, central memory, regulatory and stem cell-like memory CD4+ T cells were sorted on a BD FACSAria II. All sorted populations exceeded 95% purity. PBMCs were separated immediately by Lymphoprep density gradient centrifugation and were stained directly, without being cultured. Samples were stained and sorted in pairs, with one healthy donor and one patient per experiment, so that batch effects were minimized. Based on the germline V gene, the CDR1 and CDR2 sequences are LGHNA and YSLEER. V loses 0 bases, J loses 2 bases, and the germline ends lie 17 bases apart. Including cysteine and phenylalanine, the CDR3 has 19 amino acids. Kept here is only the CDR3 DNA, which spans 57 bases and is read in frame from base 1.

The High Capacity cDNA Reverse Transcription Kit was used to reverse transcribe all of the isolated RNA, meaning that expressed TCRB transcripts were what got sequenced. Deep immunoSEQ sequencing was performed on naive, central memory and regulatory T cell samples, with an average of roughly 4 million total reads per sample. After sorted cells were lysed in RLT buffer, RNA was extracted with DNase-treated RNeasy Micro or Mini kits, with the choice depending on cell number. Each cell subset was processed separately to prevent cross-contamination, with patient and healthy donor samples processed together. The immunoSEQ multiplex PCR was used to amplify TCRB sequences from cDNA, generating 87-bp fragments that spanned the CDR3 region. Amplicons were sequenced on the Illumina HiSeq platform. The original methods were these. PCR bias was computationally corrected using synthetic template baselines, reads within Hamming distance 2 were collapsed, and singletons that could not be merged were discarded. Reads were aligned against IMGT to assign V, D and J genes, CDR3 length and insertions or deletions at six rearrangement sites. Within each subset, clonotype counts were normalized to the number of sorted cells before true diversity and Gini coefficients were calculated with the tcR R package. The overlap coefficient, calculated on TCRB nucleotide sequences, was used to measure repertoire sharing. TCRdb retrieved this table from immuneACCESS and kept in-frame rearrangements only. Not all clones are present; in checked studies, unresolved V genes account for under half, and no reason is known for the remainder. V, J and clone size reflect that table, while D and trimming were determined from the DNA. The table for this sample lists fewer than 400,000 clones; 7% to 10% of them were counted only once. Approximately 1% of the sample belongs to the ten largest clones.

The receptor's source is a man aged 25-45 years with type 1 diabetes. Material for sequencing was central memory CD4+ T cells from blood. This chain is built from TRBV4-3 and TRBJ2-6, and possibly TRBD2, on 5 matching bases. The sequenced DNA is TGCGCCAGCAGCCAAGATCGCGGGCAGAGACTACCTGGGGCCAACGTCCTGACTTTC. This is translated as CASSQDRGQRLPGANVLTF.